This TCR beta chain was recorded in a study of vaccination and CD4 T cells after COVID-19. Study-wide context: The convalescent group had six males, four females, seven Caucasians, two Asians, one multiracial. General observations from the study: Detection of a median around 86% of reactive clones in convalescent patients was confined to the period after vaccination.

TCRdb reanalysed the PCR reads using MiXCR and keeps one entry per CDR3 protein. Of tens of thousands of distinct CDR3 sequences listed, 45% to 55% are singletons. This clonotype was detected only a few times. The antigen is undetermined. Germline V lookup: CDR1 DFQATT, CDR2 SNEGSKA (reference sequence). V shed 4 bases and J shed 2 bases, with 11 bases lying between them. This CDR3 region has 13 residues. This rearrangement joins TRBV20-1 to TRBJ2-5; no clear D gene. This material consisted of CD4+ T cells from blood, taken before SARS-CoV-2 vaccination. This sequence originates from a human donor who had recovered from COVID-19. CDR3 residues: CSANSDIQETQYF. Here the CDR3 DNA reads TGCAGTGCTAACTCTGATATTCAAGAGACCCAGTACTTC.